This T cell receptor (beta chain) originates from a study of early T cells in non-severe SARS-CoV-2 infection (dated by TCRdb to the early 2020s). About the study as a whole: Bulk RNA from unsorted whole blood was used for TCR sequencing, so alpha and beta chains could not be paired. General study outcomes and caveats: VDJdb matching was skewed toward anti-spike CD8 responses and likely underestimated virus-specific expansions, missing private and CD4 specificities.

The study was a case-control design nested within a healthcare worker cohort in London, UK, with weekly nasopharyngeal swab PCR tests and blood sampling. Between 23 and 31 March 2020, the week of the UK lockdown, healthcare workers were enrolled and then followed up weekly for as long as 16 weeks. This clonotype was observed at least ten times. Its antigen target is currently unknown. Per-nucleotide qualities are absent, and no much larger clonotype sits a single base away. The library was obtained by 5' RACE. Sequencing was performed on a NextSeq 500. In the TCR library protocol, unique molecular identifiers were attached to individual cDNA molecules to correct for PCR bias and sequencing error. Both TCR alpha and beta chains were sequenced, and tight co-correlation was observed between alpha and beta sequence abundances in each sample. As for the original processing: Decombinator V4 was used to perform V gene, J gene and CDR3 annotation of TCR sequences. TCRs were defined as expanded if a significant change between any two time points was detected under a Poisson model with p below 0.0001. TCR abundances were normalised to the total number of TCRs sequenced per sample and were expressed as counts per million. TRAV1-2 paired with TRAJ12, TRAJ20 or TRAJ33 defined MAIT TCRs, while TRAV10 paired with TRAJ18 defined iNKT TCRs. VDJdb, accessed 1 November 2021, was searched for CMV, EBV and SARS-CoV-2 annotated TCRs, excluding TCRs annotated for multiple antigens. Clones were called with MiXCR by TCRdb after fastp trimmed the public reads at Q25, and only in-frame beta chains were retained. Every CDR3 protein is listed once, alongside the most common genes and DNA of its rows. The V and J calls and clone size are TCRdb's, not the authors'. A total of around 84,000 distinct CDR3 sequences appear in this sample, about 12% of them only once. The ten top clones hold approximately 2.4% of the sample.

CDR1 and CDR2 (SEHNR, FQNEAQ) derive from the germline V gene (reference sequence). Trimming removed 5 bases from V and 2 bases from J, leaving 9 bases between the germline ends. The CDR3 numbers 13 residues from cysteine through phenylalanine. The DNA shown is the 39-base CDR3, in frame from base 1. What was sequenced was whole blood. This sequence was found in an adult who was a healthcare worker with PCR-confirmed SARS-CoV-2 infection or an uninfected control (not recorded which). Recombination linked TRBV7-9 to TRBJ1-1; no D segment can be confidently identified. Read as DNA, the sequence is TGTGCCAGCAGCGCCGGAGTCAACACTGAAGCTTTCTTT. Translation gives CASSAGVNTEAFF.